Here is one T cell receptor (beta chain) with its context. Its antigen remains unidentified. These data belong to a study of T cell repertoires in cytomegalovirus infection. On the study more broadly: CMV infection together with matching HLA type was indicated by public TCR beta signatures. Overall study findings and caveats: CMV-specific TCR beta clonotypes restricted by HLA-C dominated the ex vivo response.

With 0 bases removed from V and 4 bases from J, the gap between germline ends came to 9 bases. The CDR3 length is 14 residues. CDR1 is LGHDT, CDR2 YNNKEL, per germline (reference sequence). Each CDR3 protein gets one entry after TCRdb re-called the reads with MiXCR. Altogether around 530,000 distinct CDR3 sequences are present, around 27% being singletons, with the ten largest covering less than 15%. The sequenced material came from PBMCs. The sequence came from a human donor in good health (CMV status not recorded). Some clones in this sample may be carry-over from other donors' samples. The chain uses TRBV3-1 and TRBJ2-5; D ambiguous. For the CDR3, the DNA is TGTGCCAGCAGCCAAGATGAGGCAGGAGAGACCCAGTACTTC. Protein product: CASSQDEAGETQYF.